These 29 T cell receptor beta chains came from one sample sequenced in a study of patients and donors after allogeneic stem cell transplantation (dated by TCRdb to 2018 to 2020). The protocol used for the library was RT-PCR. The instrument given in TCRdb is NextSeq 550. The public sequencing data were trimmed at Q25 with fastp and processed into clonotypes with MiXCR by TCRdb, which kept only in-frame beta chains. Entries are consolidated by CDR3 protein sequence, retaining the most common genes and DNA. The table for this sample lists roughly 960,000 distinct CDR3 sequences; about a sixth of them were counted only once. Around 6% of the sample comes from the top ten. Sequences were obtained from blood, either unsorted or a sorted T cell fraction (not recorded which). Source of these receptors: a human donor who was either an allogeneic HSCT recipient or a stem cell or donor lymphocyte infusion donor (not recorded which). It is not recorded whose cells these are; they may come from a transplant donor.

In this sample, this clonotype turned up a few times. The chain recombines TRBV24-1 with TRBJ1-2; 7 nucleotides agree with TRBD1. The germline CDR1 and CDR2 sequences are KGHDR and SFDVKD. The CDR3 has 15 amino acids. Trimming at V came to 3 bases and at J to 5 bases, leaving 8 bases not matched to a gene. CDR3 amino acids: CATSDGRGTRYGYTF. The CDR3 nucleotides are TGTGCCACCAGTGATGGCAGGGGGACCCGATATGGCTACACCTTC.

The rearrangement joins TRBV3-1 to TRBJ2-7; 9 positions match TRBD1. V shed 4 bases and J 4 bases; nucleotides not matched to a gene: 8. This CDR3 spans 15 amino acids. Germline-derived CDR1 and CDR2 are LGHDT and YNNKEL (reference sequence). CDR3 loop: CASSPQGALLYEQYF. The CDR3 DNA sequence: TGTGCCAGCAGCCCACAGGGGGCCCTCCTTTACGAGCAGTACTTC.

The CDR3 loop reads CASSEGIAEAFEQYF. The CDR3 coding sequence is TGTGCCAGCAGTGAAGGAATAGCGGAGGCATTCGAGCAGTACTTC. The chain carries TRBV2 and TRBJ2-7, with D possibly being TRBD2 (6 bases). CDR1 and CDR2 from the germline V gene are SNHLY and FYNNEI. The CDR3 runs to 15 residues. V dropped 1 base and J dropped 6 bases, with 16 bases sitting between them.

The chain combines TRBV6-2 or TRBV6-3 with TRBJ1-4, with D possibly matching TRBD1 (6 bases). V lost 5 bases and J lost 6, with 13 bases in between. The CDR3 runs to 14 residues. Germline assignment: CDR1 MNHEY and CDR2 SVGEGT. CDR3 loop: CASSRPGEDEKLFF. The CDR3 region has the DNA TGTGCCAGCAGTCGCCCAGGGGAGGATGAAAAACTGTTTTTT.

This clonotype was detected many times. The genes are TRBV24-1 and TRBJ2-1, with D possibly matching TRBD2 (5 bases). The V end lost 0 bases, the J end lost 7 bases, and 12 bases lay between the germline ends. Germline CDR1 is KGHDR and CDR2 is SFDVKD. The CDR3 covers 15 residues. CDR3 protein: CATSDLGGPWNEQFF. The CDR3 DNA sequence: TGTGCCACCAGTGATTTGGGCGGGCCTTGGAATGAGCAGTTCTTC.

This clonotype was detected only a few times. V is TRBV3-1 and J is TRBJ2-7, with 9 bases aligning to TRBD1. From germline, CDR1 is LGHDT and CDR2 YNNKEL (reference sequence). The length of the CDR3 is 15 residues. Trimming cost V 3 bases and J 7 bases; bases outside gene matches: 10. Written as DNA, the CDR3 is TGTGCCAGCAGCCATGACCGGGACAGGGTGCGTGAGCAGTACTTC. Its translation is CASSHDRDRVREQYF.

This clonotype showed up just a few times. The chain carries TRBV29-1 and TRBJ2-3; weak D call: TRBD2 (6 bases). Germline CDR1 SQVTM, CDR2 ANQGSEA. Trimming took 8 bases from V and 9 from J, leaving 18 bases between them. The CDR3 covers 12 residues. The CDR3 sequence: CSLLNFRGTQYF. The CDR3, as DNA: TGCAGCCTTTTAAACTTTCGGGGGACGCAGTATTTT.

The CDR3 is CASSHPQISRGSPETQYF. The CDR3 DNA sequence: TGCGCCAGCAGTCATCCCCAGATCAGCCGAGGGAGTCCAGAGACCCAGTACTTC. The chain joins TRBV23-1 to TRBJ2-5; perhaps TRBD2 as D (5 bases). TRBV23-1 is noted as an ORF with a role that remains uncertain. The CDR3 spans 18 residues. V was shortened by 3 bases and J by 4 bases, with 24 bases between the two germline ends.

In this sample, this clonotype turned up many times. This chain links TRBV7-9 with TRBJ1-5; D uncertain. The V end lost 1 base, the J end lost 5 bases, and 6 bases lay between the germline ends. The CDR3 covers 13 residues. In germline, CDR1 is SEHNR, CDR2 FQNEAQ (reference sequence). This CDR3 is CASSLGEHQPQHF. The CDR3, as DNA: TGTGCCAGCAGCTTAGGGGAGCATCAGCCCCAGCATTTT. The whole variable domain, remainder taken from reference TRBV7-9 and TRBJ1-5, is DTGVSQNPRHKITKRGQNVTFRCDPISEHNRLYWYRQTLGQGPEFLTYFQNEAQLEKSRLLSDRFSAERPKGSFSTLEIQRTEQGDSAMYLCASSLGEHQPQHFGDGTRLSIL.

The chain's CDR3 is CASSRDTFYNEQFF. The DNA of the CDR3 is TGTGCCAGCAGTCGTGACACCTTCTACAATGAGCAGTTCTTC. The chain carries TRBV27 and TRBJ2-1; no reliable D call. This CDR3 has 14 residues. CDR1 and CDR2 (germline): MNHEY, SMNVEV (reference sequence). The V end was cut by 5 bases, the J end by 3 bases, with 11 bases between.

The gene calls are TRBV20-1 and TRBJ2-1, with 8 bases matching TRBD2. Germline-derived CDR1 and CDR2 are DFQATT and SNEGSKA (reference sequence). With V trimmed by 3 bases and J by 6 bases, 4 bases remained unmatched. The CDR3 loop spans 13 amino acids. The CDR3 loop is CSASEGLGNEQFF. The CDR3, as DNA: TGCAGTGCTAGCGAGGGACTAGGCAATGAGCAGTTCTTC.

CDR3 DNA: TGTGCCAGCAGCTTATCCCTAGCGGGGGGGAATGAGCAGTTCTTC. Translation gives CASSLSLAGGNEQFF. This chain connects TRBV7-8 to TRBJ2-1, with 12 nucleotides matching TRBD2. V was clipped by 2 bases and J by 7 bases; unmatched bases: 3. The CDR3 has 15 residues. Per germline, CDR1 SGHVS and CDR2 FQNEAQ. Full variable domain (missing parts from reference TRBV7-8 and TRBJ2-1): GAGVSQSPRYKVAKRGQDVALRCDPISGHVSLFWYQQALGQGPEFLTYFQNEAQLDKSGLPSDRFFAERPEGSVSTLKIQRTQQEDSAVYLCASSLSLAGGNEQFFGPGTRLTVL.

This clonotype was counted only a few times. As DNA, the CDR3 is TGTGCCAGCTGTGGGGGGGGCCGCTCCTACAATGAGCAGTTCTTC. This translates into CASCGGGRSYNEQFF. J is TRBJ2-1 and V is TRBV7-9; maybe TRBD2 (7 bases). Germline loops: CDR1 SEHNR, CDR2 FQNEAQ (reference sequence). The CDR3 has 15 residues. Deletions cut 8 bases from V and 0 bases from J, with 14 bases between.

This clonotype was counted many times. The V call is TRBV2, the J call TRBJ2-7; perhaps TRBD2 as D (6 bases). The CDR3 runs 14 residues. Germline CDR1 reads SNHLY; CDR2 reads FYNNEI. Trimming cost V 2 bases and J 0 bases, with 8 bases left between them. Written as DNA, the CDR3 is TGTGCCAGCAGTGAACTCGGGGGCTCCTACGAGCAGTACTTC. It encodes CASSELGGSYEQYF. The variable domain in full, completed from reference TRBV2 and TRBJ2-7, reads EPEVTQTPSHQVTQMGQEVILRCVPISNHLYFYWYRQILGQKVEFLVSFYNNEISEKSEIFDDQFSVERPDGSNFTLKIRSTKLEDSAMYFCASSELGGSYEQYFGPGTRLTVT.

This CDR3 is CASSQVTSDTQYF. CDR3 DNA: TGCGCCAGCAGCCAAGTGACTTCGGATACGCAGTATTTT. The J gene is TRBJ2-3, the V gene TRBV4-3; no firm D call. Trimming cost V 1 base and J 6 bases, with 8 bases left between them. CDR1 is LGHNA, CDR2 YSLEER, per germline. There are 13 residues in the CDR3.

The rearrangement links TRBV5-1 to TRBJ2-3, with 7 bases that match TRBD2. Trimming removed 8 bases from V and 4 bases from J; junction bases left unmatched: 4. The CDR3 totals 12 residues. CDR1 is SGHRS and CDR2 is YFSETQ in the germline V gene. Here the CDR3 reads CASRLASDTQYF. For the CDR3, the DNA is TGCGCCAGTAGACTAGCTTCAGATACGCAGTATTTT.

This clonotype was observed a few times. This sequence joins TRBV7-8 and TRBJ2-1, with TRBD2 matching over 7 bases. CDR3 length equals 14 residues. The germline gives CDR1 SGHVS, CDR2 FQNEAQ. V shed 4 bases, J shed 4 bases, and the junction held 4 bases outside the gene matches. The CDR3 nucleotides are TGTGCCAGCAGCTGGCGAGCGGGGTACAATGAGCAGTTCTTC. This sequence encodes CASSWRAGYNEQFF.

In regard to this clonotype: One junction end disagrees with the germline gene, perhaps due to a read error. This chain uses TRBV2 with TRBJ1-5, with D possibly matching TRBD1 (5 bases). Germline CDR1 reads SNHLY; CDR2 reads FYNNEI. This CDR3 has 16 amino acids. The CDR3 spells CASREASGRGREPQHF. CDR3 DNA: TGTGCCAGCAGAGAAGCTAGCGGGAGGGGTAGGGAGCCCCAGCATTTT.

This sequence joins TRBV5-1 and TRBJ2-5; D is undetermined. With 0 bases removed from V and 5 bases from J, the gap between germline ends came to 11 bases. This CDR3 has 14 amino acids. Germline V gives CDR1 SGHRS, CDR2 YFSETQ. DNA for the CDR3: TGCGCCAGCAGCTTGGTTTTGCCACGGGAGACCCAGTACTTC. Protein product: CASSLVLPRETQYF.

This clonotype was seen repeatedly, ten times or more. V gene TRBV30 combines with J gene TRBJ1-2, with D possibly TRBD1 on 5 matching bases. Trimming removed 2 bases at V and 4 bases at J, with 20 bases between. This CDR3 is 16 amino acids long. The germline V gene has CDR1 GTSNPN and CDR2 SVGIG (reference sequence). This CDR3 is CAWSSPGRGSSYGYTF. The DNA of the CDR3 is TGTGCCTGGAGTAGTCCCGGGAGGGGTAGTAGCTATGGCTACACCTTC.

The chain employs TRBV10-3 and TRBJ2-7; no reliable D call. Germline values: CDR1 ENHRY, CDR2 SYGVKD. V lost 1 base to trimming and J lost 4 bases, with 17 bases between them. The CDR3 totals 16 residues. The DNA of the CDR3 is TGTGCCATCAGTGAGTGGATAGGGCAGGTACAATACGAGCAGTACTTC. It yields the protein CAISEWIGQVQYEQYF.

The CDR3 coding sequence is TGTGCCAGCAGCACCACTATTCCCTACGAGCAGTACTTC. Protein sequence: CASSTTIPYEQYF. The chain joins TRBV6-2 or TRBV6-3 to TRBJ2-7; D remains unclear. V lost 6 bases, J lost 2 bases, and 11 bases lay in between. CDR3 length: 13 amino acids. CDR1 is MNHEY, CDR2 SVGEGT, per germline.

This rearrangement joins TRBV20-1 to TRBJ2-5; 8 nucleotides agree with TRBD2. CDR3 length: 16 amino acids. Germline CDR1 reads DFQATT; CDR2 reads SNEGSKA (reference sequence). Germline trimming cut 3 bases from V and 0 bases from J; bases unmatched to any gene: 9. The CDR3 coding sequence is TGCAGTGCTAGCCCCCTCGGTAGCGGGAACCAAGAGACCCAGTACTTC. The encoded protein is CSASPLGSGNQETQYF.

This clonotype has a handful of counts. The chain employs TRBV5-1 and TRBJ2-6, with 9 positions matching TRBD1. Germline loops: CDR1 SGHRS, CDR2 YFSETQ. This CDR3 spans 19 amino acids. Germline trimming cut 4 bases from V and 2 bases from J; bases unmatched to any gene: 13. CDR3 loop: CASSPGQGYRGAGANVLTF. The DNA for the CDR3 is TGCGCCAGCAGCCCGGGACAGGGATATAGGGGAGCTGGGGCCAACGTCCTGACTTTC. Using reference TRBV5-1 and TRBJ2-6 for the parts outside the CDR3, the full variable domain is KAGVTQTPRYLIKTRGQQVTLSCSPISGHRSVSWYQQTPGQGLQFLFEYFSETQRNKGNFPGRFSGRQFSNSRSEMNVSTLELGDSALYLCASSPGQGYRGAGANVLTFGAGSRLTVL.

This clonotype was detected a few times. This chain connects TRBV14 to TRBJ1-2; a weak D match, TRBD1 (6 bases). V lost 2 bases and J 0 bases, leaving 7 bases between the germline ends. The CDR3 totals 14 residues. Germline CDR1 SGHDN, CDR2 FVKESK. The CDR3 coding sequence is TGTGCCAGCAGCCAACAGGGGCCTAACTATGGCTACACCTTC. Translation gives CASSQQGPNYGYTF.

This sequence joins TRBV10-3 and TRBJ1-2; D gene unclear. Germline assignment: CDR1 ENHRY and CDR2 SYGVKD. V lost 0 bases and J lost 7, with 9 bases in between. This CDR3 contains 13 residues. The CDR3 region is CAISESHRTGYTF. CDR3 nucleotides: TGTGCCATCAGTGAGTCGCACAGAACTGGCTACACCTTC.

This clonotype was recorded a few times. The V and J genes are TRBV2 and TRBJ2-7; D is uncertain. This CDR3 is built from 12 residues. CDR1 and CDR2 (germline): SNHLY, FYNNEI. V dropped 3 bases and J dropped 5 bases, with 8 bases sitting between them. The CDR3 DNA is TGTGCCAGCAGTGACTTGGGAAACGAGCAGTACTTC. Amino acids: CASSDLGNEQYF.

On this clonotype: Because the CDR3 is missing its conserved closing phenylalanine or tryptophan, this is likely a read error. The chain joins TRBV11-2 to TRBJ2-1, with D unclear. The V end was cut by 5 bases, the J end by 8 bases, with 16 bases between. Germline V gene lookup returns CDR1 SGHAT and CDR2 FQNNGV. CDR3 length: 14 residues. The CDR3 nucleotides are TGTGCCAGCAGCGGAATGCAAGTACGCGATGAGCAGTTCTTA. It is translated as CASSGMQVRDEQFL.

This clonotype has only a few counts. The chain has TRBV30 and TRBJ2-1, with D possibly called TRBD1 or TRBD2 (5 bases each). This CDR3 has 13 residues. CDR1 is GTSNPN, CDR2 SVGIG, per germline (reference sequence). Trimming cost V 1 base and J 4 bases, with 8 bases left between them. CDR3 DNA sequence: TGTGCCTGGAGTGCGGGACGTTACAATGAGCAGTTCTTC. Encoded protein: CAWSAGRYNEQFF.